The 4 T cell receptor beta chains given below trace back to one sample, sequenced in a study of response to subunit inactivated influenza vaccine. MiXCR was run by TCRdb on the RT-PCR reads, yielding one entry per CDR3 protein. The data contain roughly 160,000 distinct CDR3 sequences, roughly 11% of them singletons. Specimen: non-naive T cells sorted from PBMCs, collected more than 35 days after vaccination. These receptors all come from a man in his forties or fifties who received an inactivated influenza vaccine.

CDR3 in amino acids: CASSDRVGNQPQHF. CDR3 DNA: TGTGCCAGCAGTGACAGGGTAGGCAATCAGCCCCAGCATTTT. The chain recombines TRBV2 with TRBJ1-5, with D perhaps matching TRBD1 (5 bases). This CDR3 has 14 amino acids. V lost 3 bases and J lost 2, with 8 bases in between. Germline CDR1 and CDR2: SNHLY and FYNNEI.

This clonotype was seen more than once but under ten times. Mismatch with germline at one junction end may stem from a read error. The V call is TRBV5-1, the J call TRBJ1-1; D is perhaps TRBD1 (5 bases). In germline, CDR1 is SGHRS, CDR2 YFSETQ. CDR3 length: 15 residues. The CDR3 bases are TGCGCCAGCAGCTTGGCGGGGACTCTGAACACTGAAGTTTTCTTT. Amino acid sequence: CASSLAGTLNTEVFF.

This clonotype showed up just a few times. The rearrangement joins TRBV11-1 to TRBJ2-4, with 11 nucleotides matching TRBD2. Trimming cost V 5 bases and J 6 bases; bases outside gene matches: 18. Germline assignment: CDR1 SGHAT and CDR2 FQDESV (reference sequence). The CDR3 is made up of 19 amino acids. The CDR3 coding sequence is TGTGCCAGCAGCCCGACCCCCTCGACTAGCGGGAAACAGAGAAACATTCAGTACTTC. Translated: CASSPTPSTSGKQRNIQYF.

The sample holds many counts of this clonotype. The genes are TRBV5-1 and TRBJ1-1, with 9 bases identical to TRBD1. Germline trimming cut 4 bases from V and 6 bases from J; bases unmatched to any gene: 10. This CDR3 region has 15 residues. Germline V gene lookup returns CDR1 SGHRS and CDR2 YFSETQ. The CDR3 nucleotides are TGCGCCAGCAGCGTAAAGGGACAGGGCCTCGCTGAAGCTTTCTTT. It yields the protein CASSVKGQGLAEAFF.